One sample yielded the 7 T cell receptor beta chains listed below, sequenced in a study of T cell clusters in autoimmune cytopenias. Tens of thousands of genome equivalents of blood DNA were amplified for TRB. TRB rearrangements were amplified by touch-down multiplex PCR with mixed TRB-A/B primers. Using the multiplex PCR reads, TCRdb records one entry per CDR3 protein without DNA. Reported are fewer than 1,400 distinct CDR3 sequences; the ten largest clones contain 40% to 55%. The sample was peripheral blood. These receptors were obtained from a human donor with an autoimmune cytopenia or autoimmune hepatitis (not recorded which).

This clonotype registers large by frequency. The CDR3 here is CASSMLHNEQFF. V and J are TRBV19 and TRBJ2-1. CDR3 size: 12 residues. Germline V CDR1 and CDR2: LNHDA, SQIVND (reference sequence). The complete variable domain, with remaining parts taken from reference TRBV19 and TRBJ2-1, reads DGGITQSPKYLFRKEGQNVTLSCEQNLNHDAMYWYRQDPGQGLRLIYYSQIVNDFQKGDIAEGYSVSREKKESFPLTVTSAQKNPTAFYLCASSMLHNEQFFGPGTRLTVL.

This clonotype is labeled medium-sized based on frequency. J is TRBJ1-1 and V is TRBV10-3; TCRdb's assignment of TRBD1 cannot be checked, as there is no DNA. This CDR3 spans 16 amino acids. Germline CDR1 is ENHRY and CDR2 is SYGVKD. The CDR3: CAISAGLGHMNTEAFF.

This clonotype is medium-sized (0.01 to 0.1%) by frequency. This chain links TRBV20-1 with TRBJ2-3; TCRdb indicates TRBD2, and absent DNA this call remains unverified. The CDR3 covers 14 residues. Looked up from germline, CDR1 is DFQATT and CDR2 is SNEGSKA (reference sequence). The CDR3 sequence is CSASEAGGTDTQYF.

In terms of frequency, this clonotype is medium-sized (0.01 to 0.1%). The genes are TRBV7-2 and TRBJ2-2; the D gene TCRdb calls, TRBD1, cannot be checked with no DNA. Looked up from germline, CDR1 is SGHTA and CDR2 is FQGNSA. The CDR3 has 16 residues. Here the CDR3 reads CASSLGTAPNTGELFF.

According to its frequency, this clonotype is medium-sized. This chain uses TRBV20-1 with TRBJ2-1; TCRdb picks TRBD1, but there is no DNA to check that call. The CDR3 spans 15 residues. Germline V lookup: CDR1 DFQATT, CDR2 SNEGSKA (reference sequence). The chain's CDR3 is CSAPIRGQTYNEQFF.

According to its frequency, this clonotype is medium-sized (0.01 to 0.1%). V is TRBV6-2 or TRBV6-3 and J is TRBJ1-5. Per the germline V gene, CDR1 is MNHEY and CDR2 is SVGEGT. This CDR3 is built from 13 residues. The CDR3 sequence is CASSYSRYQPQHF.

This chain uses TRBV4-2 with TRBJ2-3; TCRdb's D call, TRBD2, is unchecked because there is no DNA. Germline V CDR1 and CDR2: LGHNA, YNFKEQ. CDR3 size: 17 residues. The CDR3 region is CASSQEQGTSATDTQYF.